This entry is about one T cell receptor beta chain. Its antigen is still unknown. The repertoire was sequenced with immunoSEQ multiplex PCR; TCRdb's copy has only in-frame clones and lacks some. The repertoire holds around 990,000 clones, with 70% to 85% as singletons. This CDR3 spans 12 amino acids. It was into CD45RA+ naive and CD45RA-negative memory subsets that the CD4+ cells were split. The data derive from a study of shared clonotypes between healthy human individuals. About the study: Each donor contributed plates that comprised three CD4 naive, three CD4 memory, two CD8 naive and one CD8 memory. General study points: Sharing across four donors was highest in naive CD4 (roughly 5%) and lowest in memory CD8 (roughly 0.4%).

Source material: memory CD4+ T cells from PBMCs. As to subset: CD45RA-negative fraction. The TCR was taken from a young man in good health. Some clones in this sample may be carry-over from other donors' samples. This rearrangement joins TRBV21-1 to TRBJ2-1; the DNA was not compared with TRBD1, the D call given in the table. TRBV21-1 is a pseudogene locus. The CDR3 is CASSKEAGWQFF. The CDR3 DNA sequence: TGTGCCAGCAGCAAAGAGGCAGGGTGGCAGTTCTTC.